This is a list of T cell receptor beta chains from one sample in a study of cytomegalovirus exposure and HLA in healthy donors. The data were produced by immunoSEQ multiplex PCR, yet TCRdb's version contains in-frame clones alone and is incomplete. The repertoire holds roughly 87,000 clones, about 77% seen once, with 4% to 4.5% in the top ten. The sequenced sample was PBMCs. These receptors were obtained from a man aged 60 to 75 in good health and CMV-seronegative. CDR3s include the opening cysteine and the closing phenylalanine or tryptophan. A D gene is named only where the DNA matches it firmly. Clone size appears in some rows only: once, few, many, or a class for an expanded clone.

clone_size	v_call	j_call	d_call	cdr3_aa	cdr3_nt
-	TRBV11-2	TRBJ1-1	-	CASSFEGTNARAFF	TGTGCCAGCAGCTTCGAGGGGACAAATGCTCGCGCTTTCTTT
-	TRBV6-1	TRBJ2-5	-	CASSEEPQPEETQYF	TGTGCCAGCAGTGAAGAGCCCCAGCCGGAGGAGACCCAGTACTTC
-	TRBV6-4	TRBJ2-3	TRBD2	CASSDGSGGATDTQYF	TGTGCCAGCAGTGACGGCAGCGGGGGGGCGACAGATACGCAGTATTTT
few	TRBV4-2	TRBJ1-4	TRBD1	CASSQVGTGARNEKLFF	TGTGCCAGCAGCCAAGTGGGGACAGGGGCTCGGAATGAAAAACTGTTTTTT
-	TRBV6-6	TRBJ1-1	TRBD1	CASSYLGQGGAEAFF	TGTGCCAGCAGTTACCTGGGACAGGGTGGCGCTGAAGCTTTCTTT
once	TRBV9	TRBJ2-7	TRBD2	CASSVGLAGGTSSYEQYF	TGTGCCAGCAGCGTTGGACTAGCGGGGGGCACGAGCTCCTACGAGCAGTACTTC
few	TRBV5-1	TRBJ1-2	-	CASSLLGPTNGQHNYGYTF	TGCGCCAGCAGCTTGTTAGGTCCCACGAATGGACAGCATAACTATGGCTACACCTTC
-	TRBV6-1	TRBJ2-1	-	CASSEQGPYNEQFF	TGTGCCAGCAGTGAACAGGGCCCCTACAATGAGCAGTTCTTC
-	TRBV6-5	TRBJ1-1	-	CASSEVAEAFF	TGTGCCAGCAGTGAAGTGGCCGAAGCTTTCTTT
few	TRBV15	TRBJ1-2	TRBD1	CATSTEDRRGGYTF	TGTGCCACCAGCACTGAGGACAGGCGCGGAGGCTACACCTTC
-	TRBV21-1	TRBJ2-5	-	CASSKAGQGRRETQYF	TGTGCCAGCAGCAAAGCGGGACAGGGGAGGAGAGAGACCCAGTACTTC
-	TRBV7-8	TRBJ2-7	-	CASSFSEVYVQYF	TGTGCCAGCAGCTTTAGCGAAGTCTACGTGCAGTACTTC
-	TRBV29-1	TRBJ1-3	-	CSVSHNSGNTIYF	TGCAGCGTGTCCCACAACTCTGGAAACACCATATATTTT
-	TRBV30	TRBJ1-3	-	CAWSASGSSGNTIYF	TGTGCCTGGAGTGCCTCAGGATCCTCTGGAAACACCATATATTTT
-	TRBV4-1	TRBJ1-2	-	CASSQVRDNYGYTF	TGCGCCAGCAGCCAAGTGAGGGATAACTATGGCTACACCTTC
-	TRBV21-1	TRBJ1-4	-	CASSPRTTTNEKLFF	TGTGCCAGCAGCCCTAGGACAACAACTAATGAAAAACTGTTTTTT
few	TRBV7-3	TRBJ2-1	TRBD2	CASSLENSGGAGEQFF	TGTGCCAGCAGCTTGGAGAATAGCGGGGGGGCCGGGGAACAGTTCTTC
-	TRBV5-1	TRBJ1-1	-	CASSSTGSPGTEAFF	TGCGCCAGCAGCAGCACAGGGTCCCCTGGCACTGAAGCTTTCTTT
-	TRBV6-1	TRBJ1-1	-	CASSVIGSTEAFF	TGTGCCAGCAGTGTAATTGGCAGCACTGAAGCTTTCTTT
-	TRBV11-3	TRBJ2-1	-	CASSRGAAMNEQFF	TGTGCCAGCAGCCGGGGGGCTGCGATGAATGAGCAGTTCTTC
once	TRBV7-7	TRBJ2-7	TRBD2	CASSFGEAGEQYF	TGTGCTAGCAGCTTTGGCGAAGCGGGAGAGCAGTACTTC
-	TRBV19	TRBJ2-2	TRBD2	CASRSSGGYDTGELFF	TGTGCCAGTAGATCCAGCGGGGGGTACGACACCGGGGAGCTGTTTTTT
-	TRBV7-9	TRBJ1-2	-	CSSSLGAGREGYTF	TGTTCCAGCAGCTTAGGGGCAGGGCGTGAGGGCTACACCTTC
-	TRBV4-2	TRBJ2-5	TRBD2	CASSQEAGGLGETQYF	TGTGCCAGCAGCCAAGAGGCGGGGGGGCTGGGAGAGACCCAGTACTTC
-	TRBV6-7	TRBJ1-5	-	CASSEGGGHF	TGTGCCAGCAGTGAGGGAGGAGGGCATTTT
-	TRBV19	TRBJ2-2	-	CASSQARELFF	TGTGCCAGTAGTCAAGCTAGGGAGCTGTTTTTT
-	TRBV30	TRBJ2-4	-	CAWNRGASGPQLAKNIQYF	TGTGCCTGGAATCGGGGGGCGTCAGGGCCGCAACTAGCCAAAAACATTCAGTACTTC